This is a list of T cell receptor beta chains from one sample in a study of T cell responses to AZD1222 COVID-19 vaccine. Sequencing was performed with immunoSEQ multiplex PCR; in TCRdb, only in-frame clones are kept and a portion is missing. Among about 83,000 clones listed, 75% to 90% were seen once. This specimen was peripheral blood, taken 28 days after the second AZD1222 dose. The receptors here all came from an adult who received the AZD1222 COVID-19 vaccine. Both conserved end residues are part of each CDR3. A D gene is named only where the DNA matches it firmly. A row's size may be missing; if present it is once, few, many or a size class.

size: NA; V: TRBV4-2; D: NA; J: TRBJ1-2; CDR3: CASSPTGNYGYTF; DNA: TGTGCCAGCAGCCCGACAGGCAATTATGGCTACACCTTC
size: NA; V: TRBV7-2; D: TRBD2; J: TRBJ2-1; CDR3: CASSLVASGRIEQFF; DNA: TGTGCCAGCAGCTTAGTAGCTAGCGGGAGGATTGAGCAGTTCTTC
size: NA; V: TRBV7-2; D: TRBD1; J: TRBJ1-5; CDR3: CASTKGGGGSNQPQHF; DNA: TGTGCCAGCACCAAGGGCGGAGGGGGCAGCAATCAGCCCCAGCATTTT
size: NA; V: TRBV24-1; D: NA; J: TRBJ2-2; CDR3: CATSDPGFGELFF; DNA: TGTGCCACCAGTGACCCAGGGTTCGGGGAGCTGTTTTTT
size: NA; V: TRBV5-1; D: NA; J: TRBJ1-2; CDR3: CASSPRDGANYGYTF; DNA: TGCGCCAGCAGCCCCCGGGACGGAGCTAACTATGGCTACACCTTC
size: NA; V: TRBV5-5; D: NA; J: TRBJ1-4; CDR3: CASSLDIGGSGEKLFF; DNA: TGTGCCAGCAGCTTGGACATCGGGGGGAGTGGTGAAAAACTGTTTTTT
size: NA; V: TRBV30; D: NA; J: TRBJ1-5; CDR3: CAWSQPLGGQPQHF; DNA: TGTGCCTGGAGCCAACCCCTAGGGGGTCAGCCCCAGCATTTT
size: NA; V: TRBV11-2; D: TRBD2; J: TRBJ2-5; CDR3: CASGGGLAGVETQYF; DNA: TGTGCCAGCGGCGGGGGACTAGCGGGAGTAGAGACCCAGTACTTC
size: NA; V: TRBV6-5; D: NA; J: TRBJ2-1; CDR3: CASSPSGSLNEQFF; DNA: TGTGCCAGCAGTCCCTCGGGGTCCCTCAATGAGCAGTTCTTC
size: NA; V: TRBV28; D: NA; J: TRBJ2-1; CDR3: CASSLLWDHNEQFF; DNA: TGTGCCAGCAGTTTATTATGGGACCACAATGAGCAGTTCTTC
size: NA; V: TRBV10-1; D: NA; J: TRBJ2-3; CDR3: CASSEKVSCTDTQYF; DNA: TGCGCCAGCAGTGAAAAAGTTAGTTGTACAGATACGCAGTATTTT
size: NA; V: TRBV7-8; D: NA; J: TRBJ1-1; CDR3: CASSLAGQYTEAFF; DNA: TGTGCCAGCAGCTTAGCGGGGCAGTACACTGAAGCTTTCTTT
size: once; V: TRBV6-5; D: NA; J: TRBJ1-2; CDR3: CASSYSGYGYTF; DNA: TGTGCCAGCAGTTACTCGGGCTATGGCTACACCTTC
size: NA; V: TRBV7-2; D: TRBD2; J: TRBJ2-3; CDR3: CASSLVAVGVSGAQYF; DNA: TGTGCCAGCAGCTTAGTAGCGGTAGGAGTTAGCGGGGCGCAGTATTTT
size: NA; V: TRBV21-1; D: NA; J: TRBJ1-6; CDR3: CASSKRGPDRVHNSPLHF; DNA: TGTGCCAGCAGCAAACGGGGTCCGGACAGGGTACATAATTCACCCCTCCACTTT
size: NA; V: TRBV19; D: NA; J: TRBJ2-1; CDR3: CASSTSAVLGGGVMFF; DNA: TGTGCCAGTAGTACCTCCGCCGTCCTTGGGGGAGGCGTAATGTTCTTC
size: NA; V: TRBV6-5; D: NA; J: TRBJ1-1; CDR3: CASSTYRDERTEAFF; DNA: TGTGCCAGCAGTACCTACCGGGACGAGAGGACTGAAGCTTTCTTT
size: NA; V: TRBV10-3; D: NA; J: TRBJ2-7; CDR3: CAISGEPTDSYEQYF; DNA: TGTGCCATCAGTGGGGAACCGACTGACTCCTACGAGCAGTACTTC
size: NA; V: TRBV30; D: TRBD1; J: TRBJ2-7; CDR3: CAWSGWDRVRFGEQYF; DNA: TGTGCCTGGAGTGGTTGGGACAGGGTTAGGTTTGGCGAGCAGTACTTC
size: NA; V: TRBV2; D: NA; J: TRBJ2-5; CDR3: CASSVGREKTQYF; DNA: TGTGCCAGCAGTGTGGGCAGGGAGAAGACCCAGTACTTC
size: few; V: TRBV6-1; D: NA; J: TRBJ2-7; CDR3: CASSESGNKYEQYF; DNA: TGTGCCAGCAGTGAATCAGGGAACAAATACGAGCAGTACTTC
size: few; V: TRBV7-9; D: NA; J: TRBJ1-1; CDR3: CASSLTSNTEAFF; DNA: TGTGCCAGCAGCTTGACATCGAACACTGAAGCTTTCTTT
size: once; V: TRBV4-3; D: TRBD2; J: TRBJ2-2; CDR3: CASSQDRLAGSGELFF; DNA: TGCGCCAGCAGCCAAGATCGACTAGCGGGCTCCGGGGAGCTGTTTTTT
size: NA; V: TRBV5-8; D: NA; J: TRBJ1-5; CDR3: CASIFGPNQPQHF; DNA: TGTGCCAGCATTTTTGGGCCTAATCAGCCCCAGCATTTT
size: NA; V: TRBV30; D: NA; J: TRBJ1-2; CDR3: CAWSPGLNGYTF; DNA: TGTGCCTGGAGTCCAGGCTTAAATGGCTACACCTTC
size: NA; V: TRBV6-6; D: NA; J: TRBJ1-5; CDR3: CASSPQGTEIQPQHF; DNA: TGTGCCAGCAGTCCCCAGGGGACGGAGATTCAGCCCCAGCATTTT
size: NA; V: TRBV19; D: TRBD1; J: TRBJ1-6; CDR3: CASRTGGGSPLHF; DNA: TGTGCCAGTAGAACAGGGGGCGGATCACCCCTCCACTTT
size: NA; V: TRBV7-8; D: NA; J: TRBJ1-6; CDR3: CASSLDLSPLHF; DNA: TGTGCCAGCAGCTTAGATCTTTCACCCCTCCACTTT
size: NA; V: TRBV5-6; D: NA; J: TRBJ1-4; CDR3: CASSLRGTYEKLFF; DNA: TGTGCCAGCAGCTTAAGGGGGACCTATGAAAAACTGTTTTTT
size: NA; V: TRBV4-2; D: TRBD2; J: TRBJ2-3; CDR3: CASRGEAGAVGTQYF; DNA: TGTGCCAGCAGGGGTGAAGCGGGGGCCGTGGGGACGCAGTATTTT
size: NA; V: TRBV28; D: TRBD1; J: TRBJ1-5; CDR3: CASSLGTGGQPQHF; DNA: TGTGCCAGCAGTTTAGGGACAGGGGGCCAGCCCCAGCATTTT
size: NA; V: TRBV11-2; D: TRBD1; J: TRBJ1-1; CDR3: CASSPRTGSNTEAFF; DNA: TGTGCCAGCAGCCCCAGGACAGGATCGAACACTGAAGCTTTCTTT
size: once; V: TRBV7-2; D: TRBD2; J: TRBJ2-7; CDR3: CASSLRGGQTYEQYF; DNA: TGTGCCAGCAGCTTACGCGGGGGGCAAACCTACGAGCAGTACTTC
size: NA; V: TRBV11-1; D: NA; J: TRBJ1-5; CDR3: CASSLLSNSNQPQHF; DNA: TGTGCCAGCAGCTTACTGTCAAATAGCAATCAGCCCCAGCATTTT
size: NA; V: TRBV5-4; D: TRBD1; J: TRBJ1-3; CDR3: CASSLGTGAGNTIYF; DNA: TGTGCCAGCAGCTTGGGTACAGGGGCTGGAAACACCATATATTTT
size: few; V: TRBV14; D: NA; J: TRBJ2-3; CDR3: CASSPRWGLDPGTDTQYF; DNA: TGTGCCAGCAGCCCCCGTTGGGGCTTAGATCCCGGCACAGATACGCAGTATTTT
size: medium-sized; V: TRBV18; D: TRBD1; J: TRBJ1-4; CDR3: CASSPGQGDEKLFF; DNA: TGTGCCAGCTCACCGGGACAGGGAGATGAAAAACTGTTTTTT
size: NA; V: TRBV11-3; D: NA; J: TRBJ2-3; CDR3: CASSSHTGGGTDTQYF; DNA: TGTGCCAGCAGCTCCCATACAGGGGGGGGCACAGATACGCAGTATTTT
size: NA; V: TRBV30; D: NA; J: TRBJ1-3; CDR3: CAWRSRGMDTIYF; DNA: TGTGCCTGGAGATCCAGGGGTATGGACACCATATATTTT
size: NA; V: TRBV30; D: NA; J: TRBJ2-7; CDR3: CAWNTARDYEQYF; DNA: TGTGCCTGGAACACGGCCAGGGACTACGAGCAGTACTTC